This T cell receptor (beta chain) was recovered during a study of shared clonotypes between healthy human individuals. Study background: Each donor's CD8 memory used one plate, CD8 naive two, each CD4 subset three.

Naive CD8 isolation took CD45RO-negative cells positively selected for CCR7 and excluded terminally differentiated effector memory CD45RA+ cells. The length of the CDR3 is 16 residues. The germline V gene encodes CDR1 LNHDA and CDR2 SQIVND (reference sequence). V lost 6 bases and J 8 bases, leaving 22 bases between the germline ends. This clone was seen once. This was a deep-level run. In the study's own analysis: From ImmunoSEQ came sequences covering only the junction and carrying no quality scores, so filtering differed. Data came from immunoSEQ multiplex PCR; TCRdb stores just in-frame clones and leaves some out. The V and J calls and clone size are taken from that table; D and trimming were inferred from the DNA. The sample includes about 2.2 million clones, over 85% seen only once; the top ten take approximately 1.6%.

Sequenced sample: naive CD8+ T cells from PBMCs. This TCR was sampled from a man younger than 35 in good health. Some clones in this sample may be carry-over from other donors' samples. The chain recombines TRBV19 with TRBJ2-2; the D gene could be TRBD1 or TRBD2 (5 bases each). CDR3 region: CASRPIGTAAGGELFF. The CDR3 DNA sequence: TGTGCCAGTAGGCCCATAGGGACCGCGGCCGGTGGGGAGCTGTTTTTT.